The 26 T cell receptor beta chains below come from one sample, sequenced in a study of beta chain features in type 1 diabetes. Reverse transcribing all isolated RNA meant expressed TCRB transcripts were sequenced. Measured with immunoSEQ multiplex PCR; TCRdb has only the in-frame clones, and not every one. The table lists 350,000 to 450,000 clones, approximately 15% of them singletons. Sequenced material: naive CD4+ T cells from blood. These receptors were obtained from a man aged 25-40 years in good health.

The V and J genes are TRBV27 and TRBJ2-5; D is unresolved. The CDR3 runs 13 residues. Germline assignment: CDR1 MNHEY and CDR2 SMNVEV (reference sequence). The germline V and J ends were trimmed by 0 bases and 7 bases, with 9 bases remaining between them. This CDR3 is CASSLSYYGTQYF. In DNA, the CDR3 is TGTGCCAGCAGTTTATCTTATTATGGGACCCAGTACTTC.

This clone was seen more than once but under ten times. This sequence joins TRBV18 and TRBJ1-1; D is unresolved. V shed 1 base and J shed 3 bases, with 9 bases lying between them. Germline V gene lookup returns CDR1 KGHSH and CDR2 LQKENI. This CDR3 is built from 14 residues. This CDR3 is CASSPLAADTEAFF. The CDR3 region has the DNA TGTGCCAGCTCACCACTCGCAGCCGACACTGAAGCTTTCTTT.

V and J are TRBV7-2 and TRBJ2-1, with TRBD1 as a possible D gene (6 bases). CDR1 is SGHTA, CDR2 FQGNSA, per germline. This CDR3 is 15 amino acids long. Trimming took off 1 base at V and 8 bases at J, with 15 bases between the two ends. In DNA, the CDR3 is TGTGCCAGCAGCTTAGGGTTCTGGGGGCGGGATGAGCAGTTCTTC. This sequence encodes CASSLGFWGRDEQFF.

This clone was counted only a few times. This chain connects TRBV18 to TRBJ2-7; D is ambiguous. Germline loops: CDR1 KGHSH, CDR2 LQKENI. V lost 3 bases, J lost 2 bases, and 8 bases lay in between. The CDR3 sequence is 13 residues long. This CDR3 reads CASSPRHPYEQYF. The CDR3 DNA follows: TGTGCCAGCTCACCCCGACACCCCTACGAGCAGTACTTC.

There are a few counts of this clone. The chain joins TRBV28 to TRBJ1-4; D is possibly TRBD1 (5 bases). The CDR3 spans 14 residues. In germline, CDR1 is MDHEN, CDR2 SYDVKM. V lost 6 bases and J 8 bases, leaving 16 bases between the germline ends. The CDR3: CASRPTVRLEKLFF. The CDR3 region has the DNA TGTGCCAGCAGACCGACAGTGCGGTTGGAAAAACTGTTTTTT. The variable domain in full, with the rest retrieved from reference TRBV28 and TRBJ1-4, is DVKVTQSSRYLVKRTGEKVFLECVQDMDHENMFWYRQDPGLGLRLIYFSYDVKMKEKGDIPEGYSVSREKKERFSLILESASTNQTSMYLCASRPTVRLEKLFFGSGTQLSVL.

The CDR3 DNA follows: TGCGCCAGCAGCCAAATCGAGGGGACAGGGGCCAACGTCCTGACTTTC. Translating it yields CASSQIEGTGANVLTF. The V and J genes are TRBV4-3 and TRBJ2-6, with a tentative D call TRBD1 (6 bases). The length of the CDR3 is 16 residues. Trimming took 2 bases from V and 4 from J, leaving 12 bases between them. Per germline, CDR1 LGHNA and CDR2 YSLEER.

The chain carries TRBV9 and TRBJ2-6, with a weak D call TRBD1 (5 bases). The V end was cut by 3 bases, the J end by 0 bases, with 7 bases between. The CDR3 has 15 amino acids. Germline V gives CDR1 SGDLS, CDR2 YYNGEE. The CDR3 DNA is TGTGCCAGCAGCGAGACAGTCTCTGGGGCCAACGTCCTGACTTTC. It specifies CASSETVSGANVLTF.

This clone was seen a handful of times. This chain's CDR3 is CASSIRLGGETQYF. CDR3 sequence (DNA): TGTGCCAGCAGCATACGGCTAGGTGGGGAGACCCAGTACTTC. The rearrangement joins TRBV9 to TRBJ2-5, with unresolved D. Trimming removed 4 bases from V and 5 bases from J, with 15 bases in between. Germline lookup yields CDR1 SGDLS and CDR2 YYNGEE. The CDR3 contains 14 residues.

V is TRBV29-1 and J is TRBJ2-3, with 8 nucleotides matching TRBD2. CDR3 length equals 15 residues. In germline, CDR1 is SQVTM, CDR2 ANQGSEA. The ends lost 6 bases at V and 2 bases at J; junction bases unmatched: 10. CDR3 loop: CSVAGLAGFTDTQYF. The CDR3, as DNA: TGCAGCGTGGCCGGATTAGCGGGGTTCACAGATACGCAGTATTTT.

This rearrangement joins TRBV5-6 to TRBJ2-5, with 8 bases aligning to TRBD2. This CDR3 has 15 amino acids. Per germline, CDR1 SGHDT and CDR2 YYEEEE. The V segment lost 0 bases and the J segment 5 bases; nucleotides outside the gene matches: 6. For the CDR3, the DNA is TGTGCCAGCAGCTTGGGCGAGCGGGAGAGTGAGACCCAGTACTTC. This codes for CASSLGERESETQYF.

The CDR3 reads CASSLTGGRDNEQFF. The DNA of the CDR3 is TGTGCCAGCAGCTTAACCGGCGGGAGGGACAATGAGCAGTTCTTC. V gene TRBV7-2 combines with J gene TRBJ2-1, with TRBD2 identical over 9 bases. From germline, CDR1 is SGHTA and CDR2 FQGNSA. The CDR3 has 15 amino acids. Trimming removed 2 bases from V and 5 bases from J; junction bases left unmatched: 4.

The rearrangement links TRBV18 to TRBJ1-1; D possibly corresponds to TRBD1 (5 bases). CDR3 length: 15 amino acids. V was pared by 0 bases and J by 1 base, with 9 bases between. The germline V gene has CDR1 KGHSH and CDR2 LQKENI. In nucleotides, the CDR3 is TGTGCCAGCTCACCACCTGGACAATCGAACACTGAAGCTTTCTTT. Amino acids: CASSPPGQSNTEAFF.

Many counts were recorded for this clone. This chain joins TRBV29-1 and TRBJ2-3; 11 positions agree with TRBD1. Unmatched junction bases numbered 10, after V lost 7 bases and J lost 4 bases. The CDR3 runs 15 residues. CDR1 and CDR2 (germline): SQVTM, ANQGSEA. The CDR3 DNA sequence: TGCAGCGCCGTGGGAAGGGACAGGGGGGCAGATACGCAGTATTTT. It yields the protein CSAVGRDRGADTQYF.

CDR3 sequence reads: CSVGTGWDTEAFF. For the CDR3, the DNA is TGCAGCGTTGGAACAGGGTGGGACACTGAAGCTTTCTTT. The chain carries TRBV29-1 and TRBJ1-1; a possible D gene is TRBD1 (6 bases). V was cut by 4 bases and J by 3 bases, with 12 bases left in between. This CDR3 comprises 13 residues. Germline V CDR1 and CDR2: SQVTM, ANQGSEA.

V and J are TRBV7-9 and TRBJ1-3; the D gene is possibly TRBD1 (5 bases). The ends were cut back, 10 bases at V and 1 base at J, with 11 bases in the middle. Germline V gene data show CDR1 as SEHNR and CDR2 as FQNEAQ (reference sequence). The CDR3 contains 13 residues. Written as DNA, the CDR3 is TGTGCCACCCAGGGCAGTTCTGGAAACACCATATATTTT. Translation gives CATQGSSGNTIYF. Using reference TRBV7-9 and TRBJ1-3 for the parts outside the CDR3, the full variable domain is DTGVSQNPRHKITKRGQNVTFRCDPISEHNRLYWYRQTLGQGPEFLTYFQNEAQLEKSRLLSDRFSAERPKGSFSTLEIQRTEQGDSAMYLCATQGSSGNTIYFGEGSWLTVV.

This clone was detected a few times. The chain carries TRBV18 and TRBJ2-7; D may be TRBD1 or TRBD2 (5 bases each). CDR1 and CDR2 (germline): KGHSH, LQKENI. This CDR3 region has 15 residues. V was clipped by 9 bases and J by 3 bases, with 21 bases between them. CDR3 amino acids: CASFAGTSGIYEQYF. The CDR3, as DNA: TGTGCCAGTTTCGCCGGGACCAGCGGTATCTACGAGCAGTACTTC.

V is TRBV2 and J is TRBJ2-5; D is uncertain. The V and J ends lost 6 bases and 0 bases respectively, with 8 bases between them. This CDR3 is built from 13 residues. Germline assignment: CDR1 SNHLY and CDR2 FYNNEI. DNA for the CDR3: TGTGCCAGCAGCTTCCGTTACCAAGAGACCCAGTACTTC. Its translation is CASSFRYQETQYF.

V is TRBV7-9 and J is TRBJ2-7; a weak D match, TRBD1 (6 bases). The V and J ends lost 8 bases and 3 bases respectively, with 17 bases between them. The CDR3 consists of 14 residues. CDR1 is SEHNR, CDR2 FQNEAQ, per germline (reference sequence). The CDR3 DNA is TGTGCCAGCGGTTGGCAGGGGTCTGACTACGAGCAGTACTTC. Its translation is CASGWQGSDYEQYF.

V is TRBV2 and J is TRBJ1-2, with a possible D match to TRBD1 (6 bases). This CDR3 is built from 14 residues. Germline CDR1 SNHLY, CDR2 FYNNEI. V was clipped by 4 bases and J by 5 bases, with 14 bases between them. Here the CDR3 DNA reads TGTGCCAGCAGTGTGGAGACAGGCGTATATGGCTACACCTTC. Translation: CASSVETGVYGYTF.

The chain carries TRBV9 and TRBJ2-1, with 16 positions matching TRBD2. Trimming cost V 3 bases and J 10 bases; bases outside gene matches: 7. The germline gives CDR1 SGDLS, CDR2 YYNGEE. This CDR3 has 16 amino acids. CDR3 in amino acids: CASSAPPGLAGGEQFF. The CDR3 region has the DNA TGTGCCAGCAGCGCACCTCCGGGACTAGCGGGAGGGGAGCAGTTCTTC.

A few counts support this clone. The CDR3 spells CASRAQETQYF. CDR3 sequence (DNA): TGTGCCAGCAGGGCCCAAGAGACCCAGTACTTC. The chain uses TRBV6-6 and TRBJ2-5; D remains unclear. This CDR3 has 11 amino acids. V lost 6 bases and J lost 1, with 3 bases in between. The germline V gene encodes CDR1 MNHNY and CDR2 SVGAGI (reference sequence).

V gene TRBV15 combines with J gene TRBJ2-7; D not certain. V lost 0 bases and J lost 0, with 12 bases in between. The length of the CDR3 is 16 residues. Germline V CDR1 and CDR2: LNHNV, YYDKDF (reference sequence). The CDR3 sequence is CATSRDSFYRSYEQYV. DNA of the CDR3: TGTGCCACCAGCAGAGATTCGTTTTACCGCTCCTACGAGCAGTACGTC.

V and J are TRBV9 and TRBJ2-3; no definite D call. Germline V gene sequence: CDR1 SGDLS, CDR2 YYNGEE. CDR3 length: 16 residues. V was pared by 3 bases and J by 1 base, with 15 bases between. CDR3 in DNA: TGTGCCAGCAGCGCGGACCCAAAGGCGGGCACAGATACGCAGTATTTT. Protein sequence: CASSADPKAGTDTQYF.

This clone occurred a few times. This sequence joins TRBV9 and TRBJ2-1; the match to TRBD1 covers 7 bases. The CDR3 loop spans 15 amino acids. Trimming took 2 bases from V and 4 from J; bases not matched to a gene: 6. Germline-derived CDR1 and CDR2 are SGDLS and YYNGEE. DNA of the CDR3: TGTGCCAGCAGCGTTTCAGGACAGGCATACAATGAGCAGTTCTTC. Translation: CASSVSGQAYNEQFF.

This clone was seen more than once but under ten times. The chain combines TRBV4-1 with TRBJ2-7; the D gene is possibly TRBD2 (5 bases). With 0 bases removed from V and 0 bases from J, the gap between germline ends came to 21 bases. In germline, CDR1 is MGHRA, CDR2 YSYEKL. The CDR3 runs to 19 residues. The CDR3 coding sequence is TGCGCCAGCAGCCAAGATCGAAGTAGGCGGGTGAAAGACTCCTACGAGCAGTACGTC. Its translation: CASSQDRSRRVKDSYEQYV.

This clone appeared a few times. At the DNA level, this CDR3 is encoded by other sequences in the same sample as well. The V call is TRBV6-5, the J call TRBJ2-7, with TRBD1 matching over 8 bases. Germline CDR1 reads MNHEY; CDR2 reads SVGAGI. The CDR3 extends over 14 amino acids. The V and J ends lost 6 bases and 2 bases, in that order; junction bases with no gene match: 6. The CDR3 region has the DNA TGTGCCAGCAGCCGGACAGGGTTGACCTACGAGCAGTACTTC. This sequence encodes CASSRTGLTYEQYF.